These T cell receptor beta chains were read from a single sample in a study of chemoradiotherapy in HPV16-positive cancers. This table comes from immunoSEQ multiplex PCR, and its TCRdb copy is limited to in-frame clones, with some not included. The table shows 20,000 to 30,000 clones, with roughly 94% occurring only once. The sample was acquired from a patient who underwent chemoradiotherapy. Receptors originate from a human donor with HPV-associated anogenital cancer. Both conserved end residues are part of each CDR3. A D gene is named only where the DNA matches it firmly. Clone size is not always given. Where it is, it says once, few, many or a class for expanded clones.

j_gene: TRBJ1-3
d_gene: .
v_gene: TRBV7-8
abundance: .
CDR3nt: TGTGCCAGCACCCAAACAGGGTCTGGAAACACCATATATTTT
CDR3aa: CASTQTGSGNTIYF

j_gene: TRBJ1-1
d_gene: TRBD1
v_gene: TRBV23-1
abundance: .
CDR3nt: TGCGCCAGCAGTCAACCGGACAGGGGGAACACTGAAGCTTTCTTT
CDR3aa: CASSQPDRGNTEAFF

j_gene: TRBJ2-1
d_gene: TRBD1
v_gene: TRBV11-3
abundance: .
CDR3nt: TGTGCCAGCAGCTCCGGGGACAGAATCTACAATGAGCAGTTCTTC
CDR3aa: CASSSGDRIYNEQFF

j_gene: TRBJ1-1
d_gene: .
v_gene: TRBV6-1
abundance: .
CDR3nt: TGTGCCAGCAGTGAGTCTCCTCAGGGCGCGTGGACTGAAGCTTTCTTT
CDR3aa: CASSESPQGAWTEAFF

j_gene: TRBJ2-2
d_gene: TRBD2
v_gene: TRBV5-6
abundance: .
CDR3nt: TGTGCCAGCAGCTCCGTCGGTAGCGGGGGGCCCTACACCGGGGAGCTGTTTTTT
CDR3aa: CASSSVGSGGPYTGELFF

j_gene: TRBJ1-5
d_gene: .
v_gene: TRBV7-2
abundance: .
CDR3nt: TGTGCCAGCAGCTTAGCATGGGGACAGCCCCAGCATTTT
CDR3aa: CASSLAWGQPQHF

j_gene: TRBJ1-5
d_gene: .
v_gene: TRBV2
abundance: .
CDR3nt: TGTGCCAGCAGTGGGCTGGGGGGAATCAATCAGCCCCAGCATTTT
CDR3aa: CASSGLGGINQPQHF

j_gene: TRBJ1-5
d_gene: TRBD1
v_gene: TRBV25-1
abundance: .
CDR3nt: TGTGCCAGCAGTGATTCAGGGGGTCATCAGCCCCAGCATTTT
CDR3aa: CASSDSGGHQPQHF

j_gene: TRBJ2-7
d_gene: .
v_gene: TRBV6-1
abundance: .
CDR3nt: TGTGCCAGCAGCGGGGGCGTATACGAGCAGTACTTC
CDR3aa: CASSGGVYEQYF

j_gene: TRBJ1-6
d_gene: .
v_gene: TRBV9
abundance: once
CDR3nt: TGTGCCAGCAGCGTAGGTTTAGCTTCACCCCTCCACTTT
CDR3aa: CASSVGLASPLHF

j_gene: TRBJ2-2
d_gene: .
v_gene: TRBV11-3
abundance: .
CDR3nt: TGTGCCAGCAGCCACTCGACCGGGGAGCTGTTTTTT
CDR3aa: CASSHSTGELFF

j_gene: TRBJ1-2
d_gene: .
v_gene: TRBV21-1
abundance: .
CDR3nt: TGTGCCAGCAGCGCCCAGTCTTTTCGACCTTTTAACTATGGCTACACCTTC
CDR3aa: CASSAQSFRPFNYGYTF

j_gene: TRBJ1-2
d_gene: TRBD1
v_gene: TRBV6-5
abundance: .
CDR3nt: TGTGCCAGCAGCCCCGGGACAGGAAATGGCTACACCTTC
CDR3aa: CASSPGTGNGYTF

j_gene: TRBJ1-5
d_gene: .
v_gene: TRBV6-1
abundance: few
CDR3nt: TGTGCCAGCAGTGAAGCAATGTATCAGCCCCAGCATTTT
CDR3aa: CASSEAMYQPQHF

j_gene: TRBJ1-4
d_gene: .
v_gene: TRBV28
abundance: .
CDR3nt: TGTGCCAGCAGAGGGACTAATGAAAAACTGTTTTTT
CDR3aa: CASRGTNEKLFF

j_gene: TRBJ2-1
d_gene: .
v_gene: TRBV5-1
abundance: .
CDR3nt: TGCGCCAGCAGCTTGCAGGGAAGCTCCTACAATGAGCAGTTCTTC
CDR3aa: CASSLQGSSYNEQFF